This TCR beta chain was documented in a study of technical replicates of blood from a handful of donors (dated by TCRdb to between 2016 and 2019). Library method: the immunoSEQ multiplex PCR assay. TCRdb stores this immuneACCESS table with in-frame sequences only. Part of the clones is absent; in the studies checked, under half of the shortfall reflects unresolved V genes, and no reason is known for the rest. Counted in this sample were tens of thousands of clones; approximately 94% of them appeared once. The top ten hold roughly 0.38% of the sample. Relative to germline, V is 2 bases shorter and J is 1 base shorter, with 8 bases between their ends. From the cysteine up to the phenylalanine, the CDR3 has a length of 14 residues. Solely the CDR3 DNA is kept, with 42 bases framed from the first base. According to the germline V gene, CDR1 reads ENHRY and CDR2 reads SYGVKD. Details on this clone: No antigen is known for it. No quality values exist for individual bases; no much larger clone is one base distant.

What was sequenced was T cells isolated from PBMCs. The V gene is TRBV10-3 and the J gene is TRBJ1-1; tentative D gene TRBD1, with 5 bases matching. The TCR sequence derives from a human donor in good health. The base sequence is TGTGCCATCAGTGAGGGCGGGACGAACACTGAAGCTTTCTTT. The translation is CAISEGGTNTEAFF.